In this sample, the clone carrying this T cell receptor (beta chain) turned up many times. TCRdb ran MiXCR on the 5' RACE reads and lists one entry per CDR3 protein. This sample yields 450,000 or so distinct CDR3 sequences, of which approximately 15% are seen a single time; approximately 0.98% belongs to the top ten. The CDR3 sequence is 17 residues long. Trimming shortened V by 4 bases and J by 3 bases, and 23 bases separated the two germline ends. Germline V gene lookup returns CDR1 SGHRS and CDR2 YFSETQ. This sample is drawn from a study of identical twins. This sample was shared with a second study, whose subject was yellow fever vaccine responses in identical twins.

Source material: CD4+ T cells sorted from blood. The clonotype was recovered from a woman aged 18-35 years in good health. The rearrangement links TRBV5-1 to TRBJ2-7, with a possible D match to TRBD2 (6 bases). Here the CDR3 reads CASSPLDGRGNDYEQYF. The CDR3, as DNA: TGCGCCAGCAGCCCCCTTGACGGGCGCGGGAACGACTACGAGCAGTACTTC.